The present entry profiles one T cell receptor beta chain with its context. The sample is drawn from a study of blood T cell repertoires in COVID-19. On the study more broadly: Sites across the United States, Italy and Spain contributed samples from acute and convalescent COVID-19.

As originally analysed: Nucleated cell counts were estimated from reference gene primer amplification. The method was immunoSEQ multiplex PCR; TCRdb's version includes in-frame clones alone and lacks a portion of them. V and J calls and clone size come straight from that table; D and trimming were deduced from the DNA. The sample records approximately 490,000 clones, about 90% being singletons. Participant ages covered about 18 to 95 years across about 25 US areas. Clinical histories supplied by participants themselves formed the basis of cohort assignment. Sequenced input: PBMCs or T cells enriched from blood (not recorded which). The receptor comes from a woman in her late teens or twenties who had recovered from COVID-19.

In DNA, the CDR3 is TGTGCCAGTAGTATAGGGGTACAGGGCTCCCATGGCTACACCTTC. It yields the protein CASSIGVQGSHGYTF. The chain is built from TRBV19 and TRBJ1-2; perhaps TRBD1 as D (6 bases). Germline-derived CDR1 and CDR2 are LNHDA and SQIVND (reference sequence). V lost 1 base, J lost 6 bases, and 15 bases lay in between. The CDR3 is made up of 15 amino acids.